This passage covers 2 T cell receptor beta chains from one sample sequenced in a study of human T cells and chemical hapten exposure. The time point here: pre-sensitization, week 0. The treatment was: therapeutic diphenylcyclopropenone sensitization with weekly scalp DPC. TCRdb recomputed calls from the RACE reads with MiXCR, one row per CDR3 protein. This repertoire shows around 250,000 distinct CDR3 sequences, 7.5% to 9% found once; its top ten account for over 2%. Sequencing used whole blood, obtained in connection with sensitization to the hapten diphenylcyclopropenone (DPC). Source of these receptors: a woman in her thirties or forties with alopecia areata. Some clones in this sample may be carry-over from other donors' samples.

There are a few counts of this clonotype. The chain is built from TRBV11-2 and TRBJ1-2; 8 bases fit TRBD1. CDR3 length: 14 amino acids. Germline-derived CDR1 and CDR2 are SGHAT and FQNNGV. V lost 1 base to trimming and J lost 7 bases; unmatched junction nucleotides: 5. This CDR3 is CASSLGQGASGYTF. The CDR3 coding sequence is TGTGCCAGCAGCTTAGGGCAGGGGGCGAGTGGCTACACCTTC.

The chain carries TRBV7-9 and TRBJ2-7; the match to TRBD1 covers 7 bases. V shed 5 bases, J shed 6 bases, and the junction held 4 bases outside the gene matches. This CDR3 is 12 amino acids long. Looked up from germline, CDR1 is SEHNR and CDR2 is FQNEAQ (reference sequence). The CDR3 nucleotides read TGTGCCAGCAGCCGGGACAGCGGCGAGCAGTACTTC. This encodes CASSRDSGEQYF.